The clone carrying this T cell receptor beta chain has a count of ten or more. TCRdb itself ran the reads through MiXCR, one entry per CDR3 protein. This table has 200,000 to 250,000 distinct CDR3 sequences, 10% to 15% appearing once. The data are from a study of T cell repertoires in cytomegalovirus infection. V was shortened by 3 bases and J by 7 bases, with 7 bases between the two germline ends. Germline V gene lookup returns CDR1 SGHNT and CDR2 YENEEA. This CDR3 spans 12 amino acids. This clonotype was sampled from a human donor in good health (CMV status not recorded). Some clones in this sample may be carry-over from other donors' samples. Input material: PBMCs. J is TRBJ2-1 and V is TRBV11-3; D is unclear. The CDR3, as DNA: TGTGCCAGCAGCTTTGGGCAGAATGAGCAGTTCTTC. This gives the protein CASSFGQNEQFF.